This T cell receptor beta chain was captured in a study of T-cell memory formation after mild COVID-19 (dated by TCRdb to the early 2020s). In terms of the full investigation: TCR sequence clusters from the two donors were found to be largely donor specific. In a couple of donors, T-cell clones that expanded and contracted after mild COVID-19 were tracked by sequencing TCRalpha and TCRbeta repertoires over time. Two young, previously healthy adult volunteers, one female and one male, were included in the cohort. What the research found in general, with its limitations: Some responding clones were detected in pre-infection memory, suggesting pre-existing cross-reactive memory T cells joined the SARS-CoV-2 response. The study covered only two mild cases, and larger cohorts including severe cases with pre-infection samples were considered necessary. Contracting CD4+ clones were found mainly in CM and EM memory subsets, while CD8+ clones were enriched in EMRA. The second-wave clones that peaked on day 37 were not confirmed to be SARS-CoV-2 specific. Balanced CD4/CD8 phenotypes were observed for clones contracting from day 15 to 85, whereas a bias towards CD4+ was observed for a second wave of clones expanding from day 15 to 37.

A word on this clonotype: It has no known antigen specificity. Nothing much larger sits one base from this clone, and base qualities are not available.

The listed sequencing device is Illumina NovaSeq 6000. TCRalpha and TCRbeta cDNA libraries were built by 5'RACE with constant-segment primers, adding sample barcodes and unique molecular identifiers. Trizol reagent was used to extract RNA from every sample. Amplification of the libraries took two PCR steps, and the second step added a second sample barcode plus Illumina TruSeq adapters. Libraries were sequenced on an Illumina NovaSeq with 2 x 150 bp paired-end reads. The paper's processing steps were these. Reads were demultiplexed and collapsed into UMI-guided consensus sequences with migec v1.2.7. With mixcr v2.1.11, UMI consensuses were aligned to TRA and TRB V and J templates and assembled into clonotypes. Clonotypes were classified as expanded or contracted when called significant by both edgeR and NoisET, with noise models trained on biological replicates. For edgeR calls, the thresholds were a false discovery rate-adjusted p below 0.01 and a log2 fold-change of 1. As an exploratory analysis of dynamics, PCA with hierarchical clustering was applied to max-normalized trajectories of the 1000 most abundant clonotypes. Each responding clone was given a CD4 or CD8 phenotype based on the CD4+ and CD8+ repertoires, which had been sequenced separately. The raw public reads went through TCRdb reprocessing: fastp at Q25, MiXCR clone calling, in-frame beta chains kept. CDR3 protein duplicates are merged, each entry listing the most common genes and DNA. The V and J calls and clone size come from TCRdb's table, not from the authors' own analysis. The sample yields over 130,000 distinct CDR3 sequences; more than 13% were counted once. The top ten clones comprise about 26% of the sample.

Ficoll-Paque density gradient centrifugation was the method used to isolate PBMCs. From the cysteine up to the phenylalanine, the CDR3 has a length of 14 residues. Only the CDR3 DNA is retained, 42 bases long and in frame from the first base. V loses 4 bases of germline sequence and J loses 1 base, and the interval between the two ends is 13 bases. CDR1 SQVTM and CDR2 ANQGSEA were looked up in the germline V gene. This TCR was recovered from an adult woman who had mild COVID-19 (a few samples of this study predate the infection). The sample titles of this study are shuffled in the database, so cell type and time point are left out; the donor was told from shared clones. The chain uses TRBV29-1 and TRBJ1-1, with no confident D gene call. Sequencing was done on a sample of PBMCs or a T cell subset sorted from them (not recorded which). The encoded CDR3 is CSVVRGSSNTEAFF. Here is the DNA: TGCAGCGTTGTGCGCGGGTCGTCGAACACTGAAGCTTTCTTT.